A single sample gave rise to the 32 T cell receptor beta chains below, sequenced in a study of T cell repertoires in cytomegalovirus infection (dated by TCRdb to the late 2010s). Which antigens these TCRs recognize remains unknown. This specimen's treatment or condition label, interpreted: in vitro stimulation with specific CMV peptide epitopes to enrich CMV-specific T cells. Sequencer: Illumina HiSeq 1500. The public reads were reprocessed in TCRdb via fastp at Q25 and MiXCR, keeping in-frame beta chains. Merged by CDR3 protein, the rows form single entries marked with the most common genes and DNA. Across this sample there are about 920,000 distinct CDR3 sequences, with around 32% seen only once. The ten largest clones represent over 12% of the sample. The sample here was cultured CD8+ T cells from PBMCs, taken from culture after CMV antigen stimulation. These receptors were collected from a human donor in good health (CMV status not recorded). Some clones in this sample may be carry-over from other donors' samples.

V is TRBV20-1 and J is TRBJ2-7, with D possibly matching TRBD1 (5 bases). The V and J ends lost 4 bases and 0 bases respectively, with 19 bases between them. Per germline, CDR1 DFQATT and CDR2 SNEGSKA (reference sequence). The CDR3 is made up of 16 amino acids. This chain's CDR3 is CSATGYTFISSYEQYF. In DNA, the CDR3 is TGCAGTGCTACAGGGTATACTTTTATTAGCTCCTACGAGCAGTACTTC.

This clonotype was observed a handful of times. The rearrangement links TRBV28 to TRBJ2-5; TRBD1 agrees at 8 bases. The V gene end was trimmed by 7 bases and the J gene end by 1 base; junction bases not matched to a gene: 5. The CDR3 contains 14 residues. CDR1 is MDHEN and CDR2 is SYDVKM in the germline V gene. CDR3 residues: CASIDRGSQETQYF. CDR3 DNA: TGTGCCAGCATCGACAGGGGCTCCCAAGAGACCCAGTACTTC.

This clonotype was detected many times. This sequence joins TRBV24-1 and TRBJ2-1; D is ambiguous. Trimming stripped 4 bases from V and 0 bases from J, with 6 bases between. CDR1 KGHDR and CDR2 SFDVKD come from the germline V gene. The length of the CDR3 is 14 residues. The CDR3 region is CATSEPSSYNEQFF. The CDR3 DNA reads TGTGCCACCAGTGAACCGAGCTCCTACAATGAGCAGTTCTTC.

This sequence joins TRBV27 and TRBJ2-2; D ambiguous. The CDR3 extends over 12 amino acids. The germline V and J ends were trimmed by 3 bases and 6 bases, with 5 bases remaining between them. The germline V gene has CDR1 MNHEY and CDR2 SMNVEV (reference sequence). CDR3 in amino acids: CASSFIPGELFF. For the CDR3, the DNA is TGTGCCAGCAGTTTTATCCCCGGGGAGCTGTTTTTT.

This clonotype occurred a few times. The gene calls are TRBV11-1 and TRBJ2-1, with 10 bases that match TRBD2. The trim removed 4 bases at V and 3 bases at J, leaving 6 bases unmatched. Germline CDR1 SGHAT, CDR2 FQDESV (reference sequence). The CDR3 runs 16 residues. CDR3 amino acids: CASSWLAGAYYNEQFF. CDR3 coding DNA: TGTGCCAGCAGCTGGCTAGCGGGGGCCTACTACAATGAGCAGTTCTTC.

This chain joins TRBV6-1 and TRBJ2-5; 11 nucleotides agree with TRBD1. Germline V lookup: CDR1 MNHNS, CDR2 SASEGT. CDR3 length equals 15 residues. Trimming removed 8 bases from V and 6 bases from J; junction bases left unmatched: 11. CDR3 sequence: CASGDRDRGSKTQYF. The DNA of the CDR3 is TGTGCCAGCGGAGACCGGGACAGGGGGTCGAAGACCCAGTACTTC.

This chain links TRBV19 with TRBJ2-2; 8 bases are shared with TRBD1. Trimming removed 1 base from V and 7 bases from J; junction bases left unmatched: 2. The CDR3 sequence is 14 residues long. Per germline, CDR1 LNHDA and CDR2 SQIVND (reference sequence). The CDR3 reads CASSIGTGNGELFF. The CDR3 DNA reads TGTGCCAGTAGTATAGGGACAGGGAACGGGGAGCTGTTTTTT.

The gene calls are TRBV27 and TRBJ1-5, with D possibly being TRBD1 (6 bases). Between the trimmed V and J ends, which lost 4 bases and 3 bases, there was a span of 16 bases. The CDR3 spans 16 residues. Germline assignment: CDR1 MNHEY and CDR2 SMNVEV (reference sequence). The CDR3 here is CASSSLQGAANQPQHF. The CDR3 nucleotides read TGTGCCAGCAGTTCATTACAGGGTGCCGCCAATCAGCCCCAGCATTTT.

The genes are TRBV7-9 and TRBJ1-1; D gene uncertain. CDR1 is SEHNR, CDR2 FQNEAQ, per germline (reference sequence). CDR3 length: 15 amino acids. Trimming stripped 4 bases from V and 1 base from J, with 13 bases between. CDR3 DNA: TGTGCCAGCAGCTCACCTAAGGGCGGGAACACTGAAGCTTTCTTT. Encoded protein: CASSSPKGGNTEAFF. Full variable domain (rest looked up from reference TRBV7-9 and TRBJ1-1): DTGVSQNPRHKITKRGQNVTFRCDPISEHNRLYWYRQTLGQGPEFLTYFQNEAQLEKSRLLSDRFSAERPKGSFSTLEIQRTEQGDSAMYLCASSSPKGGNTEAFFGQGTRLTVV.

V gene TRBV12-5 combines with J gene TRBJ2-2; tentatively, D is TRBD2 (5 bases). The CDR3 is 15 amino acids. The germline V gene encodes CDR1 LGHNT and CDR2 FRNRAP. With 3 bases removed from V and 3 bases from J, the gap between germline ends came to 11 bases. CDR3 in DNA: TGTGCTAGTGGTTTCCGGGGTAAAGACACCGGGGAGCTGTTTTTT. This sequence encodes CASGFRGKDTGELFF. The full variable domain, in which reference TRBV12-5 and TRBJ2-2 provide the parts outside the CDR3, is DARVTQTPRHKVTEMGQEVTMRCQPILGHNTVFWYRQTMMQGLELLAYFRNRAPLDDSGMPKDRFSAEMPDATLATLKIQPSEPRDSAVYFCASGFRGKDTGELFFGEGSRLTVL.

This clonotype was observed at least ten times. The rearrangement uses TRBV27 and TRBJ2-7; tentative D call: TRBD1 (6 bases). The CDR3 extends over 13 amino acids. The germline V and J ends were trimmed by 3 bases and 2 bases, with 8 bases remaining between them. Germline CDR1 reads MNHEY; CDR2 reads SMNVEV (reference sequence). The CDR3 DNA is TGTGCCAGCAGTTTCGACAGGACCTACGAGCAGTACTTC. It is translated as CASSFDRTYEQYF.

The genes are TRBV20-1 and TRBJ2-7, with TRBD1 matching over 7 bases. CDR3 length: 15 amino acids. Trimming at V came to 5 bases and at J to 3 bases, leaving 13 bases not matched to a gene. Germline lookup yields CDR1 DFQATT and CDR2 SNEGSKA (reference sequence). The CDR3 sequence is CSAGPPGQKFYEQYF. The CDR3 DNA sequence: TGCAGTGCTGGACCCCCGGGACAGAAATTCTACGAGCAGTACTTC.

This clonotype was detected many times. The CDR3 region is CASSYDQETQYF. CDR3 DNA: TGTGCCAGCAGTTATGACCAAGAGACCCAGTACTTC. The rearrangement joins TRBV6-2 or TRBV6-3 to TRBJ2-5; D gene unclear. The CDR3 loop spans 12 amino acids. Germline CDR1 reads MNHEY; CDR2 reads SVGEGT. V lost 3 bases and J lost 0, with 2 bases in between.

The CDR3 coding sequence is TGTGCCAGCAGAGCAGGGCCCGGGGAGCTGTTTTTT. It is translated as CASRAGPGELFF. The gene calls are TRBV7-9 and TRBJ2-2; tentatively, D is TRBD1 (5 bases). The CDR3 extends over 12 amino acids. Per the germline V gene, CDR1 is SEHNR and CDR2 is FQNEAQ (reference sequence). V lost 6 bases and J 6 bases, leaving 8 bases between the germline ends.

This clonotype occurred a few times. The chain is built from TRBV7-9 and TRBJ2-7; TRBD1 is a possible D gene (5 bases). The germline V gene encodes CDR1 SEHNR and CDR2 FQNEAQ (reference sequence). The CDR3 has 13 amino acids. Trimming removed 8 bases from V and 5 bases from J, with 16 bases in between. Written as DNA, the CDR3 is TGTGCCAGCGCCAGGGCCCTCCGGGACGAGCAGTACTTC. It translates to CASARALRDEQYF.

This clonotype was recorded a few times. The CDR3 DNA sequence: TGTGCCAGTAGTATGACCGGGACAGCGAACACTGAAGCTTTCTTT. It encodes CASSMTGTANTEAFF. The chain is built from TRBV19 and TRBJ1-1, with 7 nucleotides matching TRBD1. Germline V CDR1 and CDR2: LNHDA, SQIVND (reference sequence). The CDR3 has 15 residues. Trimming cost V 3 bases and J 1 base; bases outside gene matches: 5.

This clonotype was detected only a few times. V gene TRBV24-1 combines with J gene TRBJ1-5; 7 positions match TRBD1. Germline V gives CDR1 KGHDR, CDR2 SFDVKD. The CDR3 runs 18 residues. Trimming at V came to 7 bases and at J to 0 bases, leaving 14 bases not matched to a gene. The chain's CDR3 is CATSRDSLGLHSNQPQHF. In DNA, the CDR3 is TGTGCCACCAGCCGGGACAGCCTAGGGCTTCATAGCAATCAGCCCCAGCATTTT.

The CDR3 DNA follows: TGTGCCAGCAGTTCACAGGGTCCCCATCAGCCCCAGCATTTT. This encodes CASSSQGPHQPQHF. V usage is TRBV27 and J usage is TRBJ1-5, with D perhaps TRBD1 (6 bases). The germline CDR1 and CDR2 sequences are MNHEY and SMNVEV (reference sequence). The length of the CDR3 is 14 residues. The V end lost 4 bases, the J end lost 5 bases, and 12 bases lay between the germline ends.

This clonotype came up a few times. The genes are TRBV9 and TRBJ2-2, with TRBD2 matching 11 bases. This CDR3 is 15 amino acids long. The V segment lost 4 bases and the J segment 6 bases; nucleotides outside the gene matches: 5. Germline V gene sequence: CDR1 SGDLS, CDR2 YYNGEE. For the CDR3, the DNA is TGTGCCAGCAGCTCCTCGACTAGCGGGGCCGGGGAGCTGTTTTTT. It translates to CASSSSTSGAGELFF.

DNA of the CDR3: TGTGCCAGCAGCCCAGGGGAGTTCCATAATTCACCCCTCCACTTT. Amino acids: CASSPGEFHNSPLHF. V gene TRBV7-2 combines with J gene TRBJ1-6; D is perhaps TRBD1 (6 bases). V lost 5 bases and J lost 5, with 13 bases in between. The CDR3 extends over 15 amino acids. The germline gives CDR1 SGHTA, CDR2 FQGNSA.

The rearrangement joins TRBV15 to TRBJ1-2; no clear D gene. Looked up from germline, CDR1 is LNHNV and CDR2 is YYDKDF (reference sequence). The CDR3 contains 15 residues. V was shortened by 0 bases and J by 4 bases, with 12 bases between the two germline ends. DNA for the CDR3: TGTGCCACCAGCAGAGATCTCGGCCAGGCCTATGGCTACACCTTC. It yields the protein CATSRDLGQAYGYTF.

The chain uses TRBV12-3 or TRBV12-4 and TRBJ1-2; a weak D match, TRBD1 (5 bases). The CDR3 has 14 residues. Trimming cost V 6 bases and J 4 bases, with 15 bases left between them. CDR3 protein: CASRARGEGYGYTF. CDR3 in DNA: TGTGCCAGCAGGGCCCGAGGGGAAGGCTATGGCTACACCTTC.

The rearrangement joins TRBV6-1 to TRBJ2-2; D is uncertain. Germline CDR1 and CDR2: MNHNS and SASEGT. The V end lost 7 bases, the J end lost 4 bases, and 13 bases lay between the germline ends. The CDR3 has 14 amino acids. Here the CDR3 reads CASKSGPGTGELFF. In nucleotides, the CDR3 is TGTGCCAGCAAGAGTGGGCCGGGCACCGGGGAGCTGTTTTTT.

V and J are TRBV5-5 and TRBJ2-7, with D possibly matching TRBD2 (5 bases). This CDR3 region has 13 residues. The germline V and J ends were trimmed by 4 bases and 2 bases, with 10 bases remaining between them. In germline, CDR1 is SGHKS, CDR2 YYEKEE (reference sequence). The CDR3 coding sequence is TGTGCCAGCAGCCCCTGGCGGGCCTACGAGCAGTACTTC. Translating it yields CASSPWRAYEQYF.

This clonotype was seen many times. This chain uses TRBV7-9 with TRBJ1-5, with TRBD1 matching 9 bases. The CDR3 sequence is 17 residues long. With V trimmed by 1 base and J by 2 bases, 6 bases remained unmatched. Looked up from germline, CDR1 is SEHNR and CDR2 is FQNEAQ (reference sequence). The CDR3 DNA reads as TGTGCCAGCAGCTTAGGGGGGACAGGGATGGGCAATCAGCCCCAGCATTTT. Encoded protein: CASSLGGTGMGNQPQHF.

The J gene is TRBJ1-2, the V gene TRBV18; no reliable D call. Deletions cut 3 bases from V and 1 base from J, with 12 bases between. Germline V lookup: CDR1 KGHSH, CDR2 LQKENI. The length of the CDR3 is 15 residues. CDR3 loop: CASSPSWGNNYGYTF. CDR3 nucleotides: TGTGCCAGCTCACCCTCGTGGGGTAATAACTATGGCTACACCTTC.

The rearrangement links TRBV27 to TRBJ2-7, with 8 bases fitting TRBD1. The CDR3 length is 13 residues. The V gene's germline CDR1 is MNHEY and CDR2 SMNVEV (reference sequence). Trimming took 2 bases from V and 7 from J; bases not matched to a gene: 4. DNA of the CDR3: TGTGCCAGCAGTTTAAGGACAGGGAGGGAGCAGTACTTC. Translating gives CASSLRTGREQYF.

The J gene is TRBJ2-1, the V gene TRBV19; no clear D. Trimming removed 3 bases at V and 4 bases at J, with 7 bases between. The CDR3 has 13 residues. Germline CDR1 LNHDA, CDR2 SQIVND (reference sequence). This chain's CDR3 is CASSMAEYNEQFF. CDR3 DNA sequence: TGTGCCAGTAGTATGGCCGAATACAATGAGCAGTTCTTC.

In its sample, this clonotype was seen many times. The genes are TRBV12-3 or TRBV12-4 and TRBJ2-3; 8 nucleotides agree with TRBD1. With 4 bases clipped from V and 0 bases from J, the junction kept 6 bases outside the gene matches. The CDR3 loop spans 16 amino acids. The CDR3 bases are TGTGCCAGCAGTTCCTTGGACAGGGATAGCACAGATACGCAGTATTTT. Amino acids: CASSSLDRDSTDTQYF.

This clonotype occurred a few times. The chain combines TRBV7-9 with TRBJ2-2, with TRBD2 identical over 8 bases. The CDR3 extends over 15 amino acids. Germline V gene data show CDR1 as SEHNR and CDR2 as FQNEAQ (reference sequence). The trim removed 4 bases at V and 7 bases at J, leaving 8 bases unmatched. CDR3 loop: CASSSPGLGDGELFF. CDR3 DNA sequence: TGTGCCAGCAGCTCTCCGGGACTAGGGGACGGGGAGCTGTTTTTT.

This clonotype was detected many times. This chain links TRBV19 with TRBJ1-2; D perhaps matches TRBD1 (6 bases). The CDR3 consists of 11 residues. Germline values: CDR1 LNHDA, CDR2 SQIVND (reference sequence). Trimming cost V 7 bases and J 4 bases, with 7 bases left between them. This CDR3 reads CASTGAYGYTF. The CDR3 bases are TGTGCCAGTACGGGGGCCTATGGCTACACCTTC.

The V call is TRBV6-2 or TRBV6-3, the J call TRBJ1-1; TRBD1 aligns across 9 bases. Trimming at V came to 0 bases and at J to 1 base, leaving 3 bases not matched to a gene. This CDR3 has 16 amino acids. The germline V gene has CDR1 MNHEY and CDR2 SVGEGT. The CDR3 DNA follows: TGTGCCAGCAGTTACTCGATGGGACAGGGGAACACTGAAGCTTTCTTT. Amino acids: CASSYSMGQGNTEAFF.